This section outlines one T cell receptor beta chain sequence together with its context. The PCR employed 60 Vbeta primers together with 13 Jbeta primers. Sequenced by immunoSEQ multiplex PCR; TCRdb stores in-frame clones only, minus some. Altogether 170,000 or so clones are present, 75% to 85% being singletons, with the ten largest covering under 0.85%. This sample is part of a study of cytomegalovirus exposure and HLA in healthy donors. This CDR3 spans 14 amino acids. Losses at the gene ends were 4 bases for V and 0 bases for J; bases not matched to a gene: 1. The germline gives CDR1 LGHNA, CDR2 YNFKEQ.

Sequenced input: PBMCs. This TCR was recovered from a boy aged 5-17 years in good health and CMV-seronegative. This chain uses TRBV4-2 with TRBJ2-3, with 7 bases that match TRBD2. CDR3 nucleotide sequence: TGTGCCAGCAGCCGACTAGCCAGCACAGATACGCAGTATTTT. Protein: CASSRLASTDTQYF.